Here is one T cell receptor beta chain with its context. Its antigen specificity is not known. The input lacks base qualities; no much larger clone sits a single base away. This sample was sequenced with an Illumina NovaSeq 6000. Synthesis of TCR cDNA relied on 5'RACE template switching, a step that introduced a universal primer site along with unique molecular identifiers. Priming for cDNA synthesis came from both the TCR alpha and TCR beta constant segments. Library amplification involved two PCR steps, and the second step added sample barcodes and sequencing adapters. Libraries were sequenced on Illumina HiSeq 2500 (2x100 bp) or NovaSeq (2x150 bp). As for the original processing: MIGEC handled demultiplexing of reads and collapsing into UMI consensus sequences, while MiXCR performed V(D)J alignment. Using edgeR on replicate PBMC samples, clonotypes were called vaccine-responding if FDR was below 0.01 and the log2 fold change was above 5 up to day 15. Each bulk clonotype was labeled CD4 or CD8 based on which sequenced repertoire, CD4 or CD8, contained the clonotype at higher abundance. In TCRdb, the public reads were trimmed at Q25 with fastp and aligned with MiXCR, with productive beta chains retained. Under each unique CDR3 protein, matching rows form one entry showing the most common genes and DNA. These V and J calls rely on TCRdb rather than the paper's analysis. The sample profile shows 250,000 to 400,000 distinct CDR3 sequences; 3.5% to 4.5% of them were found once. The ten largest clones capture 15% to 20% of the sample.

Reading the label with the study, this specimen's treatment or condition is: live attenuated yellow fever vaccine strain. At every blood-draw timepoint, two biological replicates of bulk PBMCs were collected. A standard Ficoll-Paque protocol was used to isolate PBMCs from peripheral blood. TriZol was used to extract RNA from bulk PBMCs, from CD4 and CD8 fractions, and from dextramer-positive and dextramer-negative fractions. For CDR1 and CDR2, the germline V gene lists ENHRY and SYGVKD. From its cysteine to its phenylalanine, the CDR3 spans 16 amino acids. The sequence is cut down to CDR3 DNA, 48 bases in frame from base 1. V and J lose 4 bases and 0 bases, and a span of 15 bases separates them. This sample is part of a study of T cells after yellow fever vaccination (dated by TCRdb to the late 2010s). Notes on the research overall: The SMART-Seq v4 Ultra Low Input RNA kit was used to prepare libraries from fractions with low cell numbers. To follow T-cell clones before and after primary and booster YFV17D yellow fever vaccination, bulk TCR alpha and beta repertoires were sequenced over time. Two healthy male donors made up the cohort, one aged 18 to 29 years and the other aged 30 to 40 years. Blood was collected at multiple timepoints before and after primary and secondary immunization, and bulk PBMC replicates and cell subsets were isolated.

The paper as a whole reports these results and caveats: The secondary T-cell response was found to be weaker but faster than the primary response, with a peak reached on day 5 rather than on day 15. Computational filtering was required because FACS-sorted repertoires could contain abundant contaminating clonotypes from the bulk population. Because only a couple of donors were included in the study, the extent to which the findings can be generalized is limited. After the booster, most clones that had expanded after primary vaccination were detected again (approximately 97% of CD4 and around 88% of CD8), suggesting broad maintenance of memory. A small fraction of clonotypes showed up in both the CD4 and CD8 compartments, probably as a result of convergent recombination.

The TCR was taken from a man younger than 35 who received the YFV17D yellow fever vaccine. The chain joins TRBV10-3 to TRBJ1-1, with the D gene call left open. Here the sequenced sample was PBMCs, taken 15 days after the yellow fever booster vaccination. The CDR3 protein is CAISGRPSDMNTEAFF. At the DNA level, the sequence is TGTGCCATCAGTGGCCGACCTTCCGATATGAACACTGAAGCTTTCTTT.